This T cell receptor (beta chain) was recorded in a study of vaccination effects on CD4 cells after COVID-19. Study context: Either the BNT162b2 or mRNA-1273 vaccine was given to participants in two doses. Study conclusions and caveats: Vaccine-induced clones in healthy vaccinees cross-reacted with common cold coronaviruses in only 1 of 255 cases.

Details on this clone: Its specificity is not known.

TCRdb's table, derived via immunoSEQ multiplex PCR, lists solely in-frame clones and lacks some. This repertoire shows just under 75,000 clones, 65% to 75% found once; its top ten account for 2.5% to 3%. Pools of viral peptides were used by the ViraFEST assay to expand antigen-specific CD4+ T cells ahead of sequencing. Having been cultured for about ten days, the cells underwent CD4+ T cell isolation. Vaccinated recipients, who were negative for nucleocapsid antibodies, had no history of SARS-CoV-2 infection. Each well held a few million PBMC cultured with around 9 ug/ml peptides and 8 to 10 IU/ml IL-2. In the cultures, half the medium was exchanged for IL-2 medium on days 3 and 7. With 1 base clipped from V and 5 bases from J, the junction kept 6 bases outside the gene matches. CDR1 SGDLS and CDR2 YYNGEE come from the germline V gene. This CDR3 spans 16 amino acids.

This chain links TRBV9 with TRBJ2-5; TRBD2 aligns across 12 bases. This receptor was obtained from a human donor who received a COVID-19 vaccine. The sequencing here drew on CD4+ T cells from PBMCs cultured with HCoV-NL63 spike peptides, taken before COVID-19 vaccination. CDR3 region: CASSVSSGGAWETQYF. The CDR3 coding sequence is TGTGCCAGCAGCGTATCTAGCGGGGGGGCCTGGGAGACCCAGTACTTC.